This entry features one T cell receptor (beta chain) sequence. These data belong to a study of T cell changes during pregnancy in multiple sclerosis. This CDR3 has 14 amino acids. Germline lookup yields CDR1 LGHNA and CDR2 YNFKEQ. V lost 1 base, J lost 7 bases, and 11 bases lay in between. Produced via immunoSEQ multiplex PCR; TCRdb's table is partial and in-frame only. Among around 33,000 clones listed, around nine tenths were seen once. The V gene is TRBV4-2, the J gene TRBJ1-5; maybe TRBD1 (6 bases). The sequence derives from a female donor with multiple sclerosis, enrolled in a pregnancy study. Sample: CD8+ T cells from peripheral blood mononuclear cells, taken in the third trimester of pregnancy. The CDR3 reads CASSQVQGKQPQHF. The DNA for the CDR3 is TGTGCCAGCAGCCAAGTACAGGGTAAACAGCCCCAGCATTTT.